One sample yielded the 24 T cell receptor beta chains listed below, sequenced in a study of post-analysis software for immune sequencing data. Study-level points and caveats: Patients carried roughly 5 TRBV segments more frequently than controls did, and TRBV5-6, TRBV5-1 and TRBV20-1 were among them.

Their target antigens are unknown. TCR beta cDNA libraries included unique molecular identifiers. TCRdb re-analysed the PCR reads in MiXCR, keeping a single row per CDR3 protein. The top ten hold around 0.55% of the sample, which has some 690,000 distinct CDR3 sequences, 25% to 30% seen once. Sequencing used blood. Source of these receptors: a girl between 5 and 17 years old with multiple sclerosis.

A few counts support this clonotype. The chain links TRBV7-9 to TRBJ1-2; D remains ambiguous. This CDR3 spans 16 amino acids. Germline assignment: CDR1 SEHNR and CDR2 FQNEAQ (reference sequence). V was shortened by 2 bases and J by 4 bases, with 17 bases between the two germline ends. CDR3 in DNA: TGTGCCAGCAGCTTACCTGAGGCAGAGGCTACCTATGGCTACACCTTC. This encodes CASSLPEAEATYGYTF.

This clonotype was observed a few times. An end of the junction differs from the germline gene, which may be a read error. V gene TRBV5-1 combines with J gene TRBJ1-1; D is unresolved. CDR1 SGHRS and CDR2 YFSETQ come from the germline V gene. This CDR3 is built from 13 residues. This chain's CDR3 is CVSSLVGASRAFF. CDR3 DNA sequence: TGCGTCAGCAGCTTGGTAGGTGCCTCCCGGGCTTTCTTT.

The chain uses TRBV28 and TRBJ2-7; TRBD2 is a possible D gene (6 bases). This CDR3 has 12 residues. V gave up 6 bases and J gave up 5 bases, with 11 bases separating them. The V gene's germline CDR1 is MDHEN and CDR2 SYDVKM. The DNA for the CDR3 is TGTGCCAGCAGCCACGAGCGGGACGAGCAGTACTTC. Protein: CASSHERDEQYF. The whole variable domain, filled in from reference TRBV28 and TRBJ2-7, reads DVKVTQSSRYLVKRTGEKVFLECVQDMDHENMFWYRQDPGLGLRLIYFSYDVKMKEKGDIPEGYSVSREKKERFSLILESASTNQTSMYLCASSHERDEQYFGPGTRLTVT.

The V call is TRBV5-1, the J call TRBJ2-5; a weak D match, TRBD2 (5 bases). Matching the DNA end better, TRBJ2-1 makes the J call doubtful. The length of the CDR3 is 15 residues. CDR1 is SGHRS and CDR2 is YFSETQ in the germline V gene. For the CDR3, the DNA is TGCGCCAGCAGCTTGGCCGCCGGGATCGCTGAGACCCAGTTCTTC. This sequence encodes CASSLAAGIAETQFF.

This chain joins TRBV19 and TRBJ2-7; D gene uncertain. CDR3 length: 14 residues. Germline CDR1 is LNHDA and CDR2 is SQIVND (reference sequence). Between the trimmed V and J ends, which lost 4 bases and 3 bases, there was a span of 13 bases. The CDR3 reads CASSRKQINYEQYF. The CDR3 DNA is TGTGCCAGTAGTAGGAAACAGATAAACTACGAGCAGTACTTC.

The V gene is TRBV12-5, the J gene TRBJ2-7, with D unclear. Germline lookup yields CDR1 LGHNT and CDR2 FRNRAP. The CDR3 extends over 17 amino acids. V shed 4 bases and J shed 0 bases, with 19 bases lying between them. CDR3 amino acids: CASGSLTSASSSYEQYF. As DNA, the CDR3 is TGTGCTAGTGGTTCCCTAACCTCGGCCTCTAGCTCCTACGAGCAGTACTTC.

For this clonotype: This clone may be a read error of a much larger clone one base away. This chain joins TRBV6-5 and TRBJ2-1; 7 bases align to TRBD2. This CDR3 comprises 15 residues. Germline V CDR1 and CDR2: MNHEY, SVGAGI. The CDR3 loop reads CASSRGSDSYNEQVF. The CDR3 DNA follows: TGTGCCAGCAGTCGCGGGAGTGACTCCTACAATGAGCAGGTCTTC.

Turning to this clonotype: A read error may account for a junction end that differs from germline. The rearrangement joins TRBV10-3 to TRBJ2-3, with 7 nucleotides matching TRBD1. Germline CDR1 ENHRY, CDR2 SYGVKD. The CDR3 is made up of 15 amino acids. CDR3 sequence reads: CATRIMGQRTDMQYF. CDR3 nucleotide sequence: TGTGCCACTCGAATCATGGGACAGAGGACAGATATGCAGTATTTT.

This clonotype was counted between two and nine times. V and J are TRBV4-3 and TRBJ2-7; no reliable D call. This CDR3 is built from 14 residues. Per the germline V gene, CDR1 is LGHNA and CDR2 is YSLEER. The ends were cut back, 4 bases at V and 5 bases at J, with 15 bases in the middle. Written as DNA, the CDR3 is TGCGCCAGCAGCCCTGTCGTAGGGCGCGACGAGCAGTACTTC. The encoded protein is CASSPVVGRDEQYF.

The chain links TRBV9 to TRBJ2-5, with no clear D. The length of the CDR3 is 15 residues. The germline CDR1 and CDR2 sequences are SGDLS and YYNGEE. V lost 0 bases and J lost 5, with 14 bases in between. In nucleotides, the CDR3 is TGTGCCAGCAGCGTAGGCCGACCCCGTGAGGAGACCCAGTACTTC. Its translation is CASSVGRPREETQYF.

V and J are TRBV7-2 and TRBJ2-5, with 7 bases matching TRBD2. V was clipped by 8 bases and J by 2 bases; unmatched bases: 8. CDR1 and CDR2 (germline): SGHTA, FQGNSA. CDR3 length equals 14 residues. CDR3 region: CASGSDSGQETQYF. Here the CDR3 DNA reads TGTGCCAGCGGCTCCGATAGCGGGCAAGAGACCCAGTACTTC.

This clonotype appeared a few times. This chain connects TRBV7-2 to TRBJ2-7; 9 positions agree with TRBD2. The CDR3 has 15 amino acids. Germline CDR1 and CDR2: SGHTA and FQGNSA. V shed 2 bases, J shed 5 bases, and the junction held 7 bases outside the gene matches. Here the CDR3 DNA reads TGTGCCAGCAGCTTATCGGCTAGCGGGACCCACGAGCAGTACTTC. It translates to CASSLSASGTHEQYF.

The chain couples TRBV5-1 to TRBJ2-2; 8 nucleotides agree with TRBD1. After removal of 4 bases from V and 4 bases from J, the junction contained 6 bases not matched to a gene. CDR1 and CDR2 from the germline V gene are SGHRS and YFSETQ. This CDR3 is 15 amino acids long. CDR3 sequence (DNA): TGCGCCAGCAGCCTGGACAGGGCTGTCACCGGGGAGCTGTTTTTT. Amino acid sequence: CASSLDRAVTGELFF.

The table lists this clonotype with a few counts. This clone may be a read error of a much larger clone one base away. The chain carries TRBV7-2 and TRBJ2-3; D is undetermined. V lost 4 bases to trimming and J lost 3 bases, with 11 bases between them. This CDR3 spans 14 amino acids. CDR1 and CDR2 (germline): SGHTA, FQGNSA. The CDR3 loop reads CASSWFRRTDTQYF. In DNA form, the CDR3 reads TGTGCCAGCAGCTGGTTTCGGCGAACAGATACGCAGTATTTT.

This clonotype was seen more than once but under ten times. This sequence joins TRBV6-6 and TRBJ2-7; D may be TRBD1 or TRBD2 (5 bases each). Germline CDR1 is MNHNY and CDR2 is SVGAGI (reference sequence). This CDR3 has 14 residues. V dropped 2 bases and J dropped 2 bases, with 10 bases sitting between them. The CDR3 DNA reads as TGTGCCAGCAGTTACCGGGACGGACCCTACGAGCAGTACTTC. Its protein is CASSYRDGPYEQYF.

The chain recombines TRBV12-3 or TRBV12-4 with TRBJ1-2; D is undetermined. This CDR3 comprises 12 residues. The V end lost 6 bases, the J end lost 8 bases, and 13 bases lay between the germline ends. CDR3 DNA sequence: TGTGCCAGCAGCCCAAAAGGGAACGGCTACACCTTC. Translating it yields CASSPKGNGYTF.

This sequence joins TRBV2 and TRBJ2-1; 10 nucleotides align to TRBD1. Germline V CDR1 and CDR2: SNHLY, FYNNEI. The CDR3 runs to 21 residues. Trimming removed 3 bases from V and 0 bases from J; junction bases left unmatched: 17. The CDR3: CASSDDQHRDRGSSSYNEQFF. DNA for the CDR3: TGTGCCAGCAGTGACGACCAGCACCGGGACAGGGGAAGCAGCTCCTACAATGAGCAGTTCTTC.

The chain couples TRBV28 to TRBJ1-1, with TRBD1 matching 8 bases. V shed 8 bases, J shed 3 bases, and the junction held 8 bases outside the gene matches. There are 14 residues in the CDR3. The germline CDR1 and CDR2 sequences are MDHEN and SYDVKM. This CDR3 is CASGTGGVHTEAFF. CDR3 bases: TGTGCCAGCGGGACAGGAGGGGTTCACACTGAAGCTTTCTTT.

This clonotype was counted at least ten times. This chain connects TRBV29-1 to TRBJ1-2; D gene unclear. The CDR3 sequence is 12 residues long. Germline values: CDR1 SQVTM, CDR2 ANQGSEA. Trimming removed 3 bases at V and 4 bases at J, with 9 bases between. The CDR3 sequence: CSVEYRSYGYTF. The CDR3 DNA is TGCAGCGTTGAGTACAGATCCTATGGCTACACCTTC. Variable domain in full (rest from reference TRBV29-1 and TRBJ1-2): SAVISQKPSRDICQRGTSLTIQCQVDSQVTMMFWYRQQPGQSLTLIATANQGSEATYESGFVIDKFPISRPNLTFSTLTVSNMSPEDSSIYLCSVEYRSYGYTFGSGTRLTVV.

A note on this clonotype: Germline and junction disagree at one end, which may indicate a read error. The chain employs TRBV4-3 and TRBJ2-7; 13 nucleotides match TRBD2. The CDR3 is 16 residues long. CDR1 is LGHNA, CDR2 YSLEER, per germline. DNA of the CDR3: TGCGCCAGCAACCAAGATCGGACTAGCGGGAGTTGGGAGCAGTACTTC. Translated, it gives CASNQDRTSGSWEQYF.

The chain couples TRBV15 to TRBJ2-3; D is ambiguous. The CDR3 extends over 13 amino acids. Germline V lookup: CDR1 LNHNV, CDR2 YYDKDF (reference sequence). The V end lost 1 base, the J end lost 3 bases, and 5 bases lay between the germline ends. The CDR3 region has the DNA TGTGCCACCAGCAGAGGGAAAACAGATACGCAGTATTTT. It translates to CATSRGKTDTQYF. Looking up the rest from reference TRBV15 and TRBJ2-3 gives the full variable domain: DAMVIQNPRYQVTQFGKPVTLSCSQTLNHNVMYWYQQKSSQAPKLLFHYYDKDFNNEADTPDNFQSRRPNTSFCFLDIRSPGLGDTAMYLCATSRGKTDTQYFGPGTRLTVL.

This chain uses TRBV11-3 with TRBJ2-7; a possible D gene is TRBD2 (5 bases). The CDR3 spans 14 residues. Per germline, CDR1 SGHNT and CDR2 YENEEA. Trimming cost V 5 bases and J 5 bases, with 16 bases left between them. CDR3 bases: TGTGCCAGCAGCCCTAGGAATGGAGGCCACGAGCAGTACTTC. Protein sequence: CASSPRNGGHEQYF.

This clonotype has just a few counts. This sequence joins TRBV20-1 and TRBJ2-5; D is unresolved. V was pared by 4 bases and J by 5 bases, with 14 bases between. The CDR3 is made up of 13 amino acids. Germline V CDR1 and CDR2: DFQATT, SNEGSKA (reference sequence). The CDR3 DNA reads TGCAGTGCTATGACAACCCTCCGGGAGACCCAGTACTTC. Translating gives CSAMTTLRETQYF.

In its sample, this clonotype was seen a few times. The CDR3 loop reads CASSRPSGYEQFF. The CDR3 coding sequence is TGTGCCAGCAGTCGGCCTAGCGGTTATGAGCAGTTCTTC. The chain combines TRBV12-3 or TRBV12-4 with TRBJ2-1, with 7 bases fitting TRBD2. Losses at the gene ends were 5 bases for V and 8 bases for J; bases not matched to a gene: 6. This CDR3 is 13 amino acids long.